Detailed here is one T cell receptor (beta chain). The antigen is not known. This record belongs to a study of T cell responses to AZD1222 COVID-19 vaccine. Notes on the study in general: Only a handful of people who got AZD1222 tested seropositive at baseline. CD4 TCRs linked to vaccination spanned spike, dominating at 160-218 and 743-854. Repertoires were sampled only after the peak T cell response.

The CDR3 loop spans 19 amino acids. In germline, CDR1 is SGHTA, CDR2 FQGNSA. The V and J ends lost 5 bases and 7 bases, in that order; junction bases with no gene match: 19. Clones were sequenced by immunoSEQ multiplex PCR, and TCRdb holds only the in-frame ones, with some missing. The sample lists nearly 95,000 clones; 80% to 90% were seen once. The sequence was obtained from an adult who received the AZD1222 COVID-19 vaccine. The chain employs TRBV7-2 and TRBJ2-7; 14 bases fit TRBD2. The source material was peripheral blood, sampled 28 days after the second AZD1222 dose. This chain's CDR3 is CASSEMTSGGAGVHREQYF. For the CDR3, the DNA is TGTGCCAGCAGCGAAATGACTAGCGGGGGGGCCGGTGTTCATAGGGAGCAGTACTTC.